Following are 14 T cell receptor beta chains from one sample sequenced in a study of T cell responses to AZD1222 COVID-19 vaccine. Using immunoSEQ multiplex PCR, the repertoire was profiled, and TCRdb retains in-frame clones only, with some absent. The sample has 150,000 or so clones, 90% seen once. This sample comprised peripheral blood, obtained 28 days after the second AZD1222 dose. All receptors come from an adult who received the AZD1222 COVID-19 vaccine.

The V call is TRBV11-1, the J call TRBJ2-1, with D perhaps TRBD2 (5 bases). V lost 3 bases, J lost 1 base, and 7 bases lay in between. Germline loops: CDR1 SGHAT, CDR2 FQDESV (reference sequence). The CDR3 length is 14 residues. The CDR3 sequence: CASSLRVSYNEQFF. The CDR3 DNA follows: TGTGCCAGCAGCTTGCGGGTATCCTACAATGAGCAGTTCTTC.

The chain joins TRBV6-6 to TRBJ2-2; D unclear. The CDR3 is 12 amino acids. Deletions cut 4 bases from V and 7 bases from J, with 7 bases between. CDR1 and CDR2 from the germline V gene are MNHNY and SVGAGI (reference sequence). The CDR3 protein is CASSLPVGELFF. The CDR3 coding sequence is TGTGCCAGCAGTTTACCAGTCGGGGAGCTGTTTTTT.

This sequence joins TRBV5-1 and TRBJ1-5, with D unresolved. Germline CDR1 is SGHRS and CDR2 is YFSETQ. This CDR3 contains 14 residues. Trimming took off 4 bases at V and 10 bases at J, with 18 bases between the two ends. The CDR3 reads CASSPLEGGYPQHF. The CDR3 DNA reads TGCGCCAGCAGCCCCCTCGAGGGTGGCTATCCCCAGCATTTT.

The chain combines TRBV27 with TRBJ2-7; 7 bases fit TRBD2. CDR3 length: 17 residues. Trimming took 6 bases from V and 2 from J; bases not matched to a gene: 16. Germline V CDR1 and CDR2: MNHEY, SMNVEV (reference sequence). The CDR3 coding sequence is TGTGCCAGCAGGAGGGGCGGTTATGGGGAGGGGACCTACGAGCAGTACTTC. This gives the protein CASRRGGYGEGTYEQYF.

V and J are TRBV7-2 and TRBJ2-7; the D is unclear. V lost 5 bases, J lost 2 bases, and 16 bases lay in between. Germline loops: CDR1 SGHTA, CDR2 FQGNSA. The CDR3 has 15 residues. For the CDR3, the DNA is TGTGCCAGCAGCCGGACGGCAGCAAGTCCCTACGAGCAGTACTTC. Its protein product is CASSRTAASPYEQYF.

The V call is TRBV7-9, the J call TRBJ1-2, with D possibly matching TRBD1 (5 bases). V lost 4 bases and J 2 bases, leaving 11 bases between the germline ends. The germline CDR1 and CDR2 sequences are SEHNR and FQNEAQ (reference sequence). The CDR3 has 14 residues. CDR3 protein: CASSWGSGNYGYTF. The CDR3 DNA follows: TGTGCCAGCAGCTGGGGCAGTGGGAACTATGGCTACACCTTC.

The chain joins TRBV7-2 to TRBJ2-3; 16 nucleotides line up with TRBD2. The CDR3 is 16 amino acids. V lost 5 bases to trimming and J lost 5 bases; unmatched junction nucleotides: 4. Germline V gene data show CDR1 as SGHTA and CDR2 as FQGNSA. The CDR3 DNA follows: TGTGCCAGCAGCCCGGGACTAGCGGGAGGGGAAGATACGCAGTATTTT. Translated, it gives CASSPGLAGGEDTQYF.

The chain joins TRBV3-1 (or the pseudogene TRBV3-2) to TRBJ2-3, with 7 bases that match TRBD1. The trim removed 0 bases at V and 3 bases at J, leaving 9 bases unmatched. The CDR3 runs 17 residues. Per the germline V gene, CDR1 is LGHDT and CDR2 is YNNKEL (reference sequence). The CDR3 DNA follows: TGTGCCAGCAGCCAAGACGCGACAGGGTCGGGGACAGATACGCAGTATTTT. It specifies CASSQDATGSGTDTQYF.

The rearrangement joins TRBV10-3 to TRBJ1-4; 10 bases match TRBD1. Unmatched junction bases numbered 12, after V lost 6 bases and J lost 2 bases. This CDR3 contains 18 residues. CDR1 is ENHRY, CDR2 SYGVKD, per germline. The CDR3 DNA is TGTGCCATCAGGCCTTCCTCGGGACAGGGGTCCACTAATGAAAAACTGTTTTTT. Residues: CAIRPSSGQGSTNEKLFF.

CDR3 in DNA: TGTGCCAGTATGCCGAGGGGACAGGGGAGACAGCCCCAGCATTTT. It specifies CASMPRGQGRQPQHF. The chain is built from TRBV19 and TRBJ1-5; 10 bases are a match to TRBD1. CDR1 is LNHDA, CDR2 SQIVND, per germline (reference sequence). This CDR3 spans 15 amino acids. V lost 7 bases to trimming and J lost 7 bases; unmatched junction nucleotides: 10.

This chain joins TRBV5-1 and TRBJ2-7, with a tentative D call TRBD2 (6 bases). The CDR3 is 15 amino acids. Germline-derived CDR1 and CDR2 are SGHRS and YFSETQ. V lost 4 bases, J lost 5 bases, and 19 bases lay in between. CDR3 in DNA: TGCGCCAGCAGCCCGGCGGGACTCGTTTTCCACGAGCAGTACTTC. Translating gives CASSPAGLVFHEQYF.

With respect to this clone: One junction end disagrees with the germline gene, perhaps due to a read error. The chain carries TRBV7-7 and TRBJ1-6; 7 nucleotides line up with TRBD1. The CDR3 has 13 residues. Per the germline V gene, CDR1 is SSHAT and CDR2 is FNYEAQ (reference sequence). CDR3 nucleotide sequence: TGTGCTAGCAGCTCTACAGGGGATTCACCCCTCCACTTT. This codes for CASSSTGDSPLHF.

The rearrangement links TRBV28 to TRBJ1-5; 9 bases map to TRBD1. The germline gives CDR1 MDHEN, CDR2 SYDVKM. The CDR3 is made up of 16 amino acids. J gave up 6 bases and V 6 bases, and 12 bases lay outside the gene matches. The CDR3 reads CASRDPGQGQGQPQHF. The CDR3 nucleotides are TGTGCCAGCAGGGATCCGGGACAGGGTCAAGGTCAGCCCCAGCATTTT.

This chain joins TRBV7-3 and TRBJ2-5; 7 positions agree with TRBD1. V gave up 2 bases and J gave up 1 base; unmatched junction bases: 1. The CDR3 spans 14 residues. CDR1 and CDR2 (germline): SGHTA, FQGTGA. The CDR3 reads CASSLSGGQETQYF. For the CDR3, the DNA is TGTGCCAGCAGCTTATCAGGGGGCCAAGAGACCCAGTACTTC.